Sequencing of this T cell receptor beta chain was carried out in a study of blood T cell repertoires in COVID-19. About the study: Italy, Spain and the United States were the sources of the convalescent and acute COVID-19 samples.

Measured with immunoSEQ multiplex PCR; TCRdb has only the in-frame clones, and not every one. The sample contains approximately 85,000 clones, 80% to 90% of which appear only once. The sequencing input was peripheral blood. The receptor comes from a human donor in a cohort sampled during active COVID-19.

The CDR3 bases are TGTGCCAGCAGCCCCCAAGGACTAGCCCAAGAGACCCAGTACTTC. Residues: CASSPQGLAQETQYF. V gene TRBV7-3 combines with J gene TRBJ2-5; 8 bases fit TRBD2. CDR3 length: 15 amino acids. V dropped 5 bases and J dropped 1; count of bases not matched to a gene: 6. Germline V gene data show CDR1 as SGHTA and CDR2 as FQGTGA.